Listed below are T cell receptor beta chains from one sample, sequenced in a study of T cell repertoires in cytomegalovirus infection. TCRdb re-called the reads through MiXCR, storing one row per CDR3 protein. Of 200,000 to 250,000 distinct CDR3 sequences listed, 35% to 40% are singletons. Their target antigens are unknown. The sequenced sample was CD8+ T cells from cultured PBMCs, obtained from culture after CMV antigen stimulation. These receptors were taken from a human donor in good health (CMV status not recorded). Some clones in this sample may be carry-over from other donors' samples. Both conserved end residues are part of each CDR3. A D gene is named only where the DNA matches it firmly. Clone size is not always given. Where it is, it says once, few, many or a class for expanded clones.

TRBJ2-1 . TRBV19 . TGTGCCAGTAGTATGGTCGGGACTTACAATGAGCAGTTCTTC CASSMVGTYNEQFF
TRBJ2-7 . TRBV12-3/TRBV12-4 . TGTGCCAGCAGTCGGGACTTTAGATACGAGCAGTACTTC CASSRDFRYEQYF
TRBJ2-7 few TRBV6-1 . TGTGCCAGCAGTGAAGCGCGTGCGGGGATTTTCTACGAGCAGTACTTC CASSEARAGIFYEQYF
TRBJ1-2 . TRBV7-9 . TGTGCCAGCGTACGGGACCCAACTAACTATGGCTACACCTTC CASVRDPTNYGYTF
TRBJ2-7 few TRBV6-6 TRBD2 TGTGCCAGCAGTTCCCTCGGGACTAGCGGGTACGAGCAGTACTTC CASSSLGTSGYEQYF
TRBJ2-3 . TRBV28 . TGTGCCAGCAGTTTCCGGAAGACGGGCACAGATACGCAGTATTTT CASSFRKTGTDTQYF
TRBJ2-5 . TRBV6-1 . TGTGCCAGCAGTGAAAAGACTGCCAGTTACTTC CASSEKTASYF
TRBJ1-2 . TRBV19 TRBD1 TGTGCCAGTAGTAGGACAGGGGAGGGCTATGGCTACACCTTC CASSRTGEGYGYTF
TRBJ2-2 . TRBV6-8 . TGTGCCAGCAGTTACTCGATAGGGGAGGACACCGGGGAGCTGTTTTTT CASSYSIGEDTGELFF
TRBJ1-2 . TRBV12-3/TRBV12-4 . TGTGCCAGCAGTCGCCTCGAAGCTAACTATGGCTACACCTTC CASSRLEANYGYTF
TRBJ2-7 few TRBV5-6 TRBD1 TGTGCCAGCAGCCCGACCGGGACAGGGAAGTACGAGCAGTACTTC CASSPTGTGKYEQYF
TRBJ1-2 . TRBV20-1 . TGCAGTGCTAGAGATACGCGCTACACCTTC CSARDTRYTF
TRBJ1-2 many TRBV6-5 . TGTGCCAGCAGTTACGGAGGCAGCCTGGGCTACACCTTC CASSYGGSLGYTF
TRBJ1-5 . TRBV15 . TGTGCCACCCACCCAGGGTATAGCAATCAGCCCCAGCATTTT CATHPGYSNQPQHF
TRBJ2-2 . TRBV4-1 . TGCGCCAGCAGCTCGAGGGGTAGCGGGGAGCTGTTTTTT CASSSRGSGELFF
TRBJ1-2 . TRBV12-3/TRBV12-4 . TGTGCCAGCAGCTTAGACAGACCCTATGGCTACACCTTC CASSLDRPYGYTF
TRBJ2-1 . TRBV10-3 TRBD2 TGTGCCATCAGTGAGTCGACTAGCGGGGGGGTTATGGTCGAGCAGTTCTTC CAISESTSGGVMVEQFF
TRBJ2-4 . TRBV10-3 . TGTGCCATCAGTGAGTCGGGGTCGGTAGGCAAAAACATTCAGTACTTC CAISESGSVGKNIQYF
TRBJ1-2 once TRBV5-4 . TGTGCCAGCACTCCAGGGACGGTCTATGGCTACACCTTC CASTPGTVYGYTF
TRBJ2-5 . TRBV29-1 TRBD1 TGCAGCGTTGAAGGGGGGACAGGGGGCACGGAGACCCAGTACTTC CSVEGGTGGTETQYF
TRBJ2-1 . TRBV7-6 . TGTGCCAGCAGCTTATTGCTTAACAATGAGCAGTTCTTC CASSLLLNNEQFF
TRBJ2-1 . TRBV10-3 TRBD1 TGTGCCATCAATACACCGGGACAGGGGGCGAATGAGCAGTTCTTC CAINTPGQGANEQFF
TRBJ2-1 few TRBV7-3 TRBD1 TGTGCCAGCAGCGACCGGGACAGGGGATTTCCAAGCGAGCAGTTCTTC CASSDRDRGFPSEQFF
TRBJ1-1 . TRBV20-1 . TGCAGTGCTATGGGACGATGGGACACTGAAGCTTTCTTT CSAMGRWDTEAFF
TRBJ1-2 . TRBV7-3 TRBD1 TGTGCCAGCAGCCCGATCGGGACAGACTCAGGTGGCTACACCTTC CASSPIGTDSGGYTF
TRBJ2-1 few TRBV27 . TGTGCCAGCAGTTTATCGCACGTCTACTTCAGCTCCTACAATGAGCAGTTCTTC CASSLSHVYFSSYNEQFF
TRBJ1-6 . TRBV6-8 . TGTGCCAGCAGTTACAGAAGGGGGAATAATTCACCCCTCCACTTT CASSYRRGNNSPLHF
TRBJ2-1 few TRBV7-9 TRBD2 TGTGCCAGCAGCCCACTAGCGGGGGCCTACAATGAGCAGTTCTTC CASSPLAGAYNEQFF
TRBJ2-7 . TRBV7-6 . TGTGCCAGCAGCTCCCAGTGTTCGAAATCCTACGAGCAGTACTTC CASSSQCSKSYEQYF
TRBJ1-1 . TRBV27 . TGTGCCAGCAGTTCTGGGTTGGCGAACACTGAAGCTTTCTTT CASSSGLANTEAFF
TRBJ2-7 . TRBV9 . TGTGCCAGCAGCTCCGGGGGAGACTCTTACGAGCAGTACTTC CASSSGGDSYEQYF
TRBJ2-3 . TRBV6-9 . TGTGGGCGTCCTAGCCCCTGCACAGATACGCAGTATTTT CGRPSPCTDTQYF
TRBJ2-7 . TRBV11-1 TRBD2 TGTGCCAGCAGCTTCGAGCGGGGGCCATCCTACGAGCAGTACTTC CASSFERGPSYEQYF
TRBJ1-1 few TRBV4-1 TRBD1 TGCGCCAGCAGCCCAAGGGACAGCCCGAACACTGAAGCTTTCTTT CASSPRDSPNTEAFF
TRBJ1-2 . TRBV7-9 TRBD1 TGTGCCAGCAGCTTGCGACAGGGGGCAAGCCACAAGGAGGGCTATGGCTACACCTTC CASSLRQGASHKEGYGYTF
TRBJ1-5 . TRBV6-5 . TGTGCCAGCAGTTTACTCGGGGGGAAGAATCAGCCCCAGCATTTT CASSLLGGKNQPQHF
TRBJ2-3 . TRBV29-1 . TGCAGCGGTTTTGCAGGGGCTGCAGATACGCAGTATTTT CSGFAGAADTQYF
TRBJ2-7 . TRBV14 . TGTGCCAGCAGCCAAGGTGTGACAGCGATCTACGAGCAGTACTTC CASSQGVTAIYEQYF
TRBJ2-7 many TRBV4-1 . TGCGCCAGCAGCCGACAGTTCTATTACGAGCAGTACTTC CASSRQFYYEQYF
TRBJ1-1 . TRBV6-1 . TGTGCCAGCAGTGAAGTCCAGGGAACCACTGAAGCTTTCTTT CASSEVQGTTEAFF
TRBJ2-7 . TRBV6-5 TRBD2 TGTGCCAGCAGTGGAGCGGGAGAGGAGCGCGAGCAGTACTTC CASSGAGEEREQYF
TRBJ2-1 . TRBV25-1 . TGTGCCAGCAGTGATTGGCTCCCGGGACTCGGAAGCTCCTACAATGAGCAGTTCTTC CASSDWLPGLGSSYNEQFF
TRBJ2-7 few TRBV27 . TGTGCCAGCAGTTTATCGAAGGGAGTCCGGTACGAGCAGTACTTC CASSLSKGVRYEQYF